The source of this T cell receptor (beta chain) is a study of T cell repertoires in cytomegalovirus infection. TCRdb reprocessed the reads with MiXCR, giving one entry per CDR3 protein. Of about 920,000 distinct CDR3 sequences listed, roughly 31% are singletons. Study-level results: Totalled public TCR beta family frequency picked out people who carried CMV plus the relevant HLA.

Points on this clonotype: Antigen unknown.

This TCR was recovered from a human donor in good health (CMV status not recorded). Some clones in this sample may be carry-over from other donors' samples. The material sequenced was cultured CD8+ T cells from PBMCs, taken from culture after CMV antigen stimulation.

This CDR3 is CASSYGGGRDAFYNEQFF. DNA of the CDR3: TGTGCCAGCAGTTATGGCGGGGGCCGTGATGCGTTTTACAATGAGCAGTTCTTC. The rearrangement uses TRBV6-5 and TRBJ2-1, with D possibly matching TRBD2 (7 bases). The CDR3 totals 18 residues. The V end lost 3 bases, the J end lost 4 bases, and 22 bases lay between the germline ends. Germline lookup yields CDR1 MNHEY and CDR2 SVGAGI.